The 32 T cell receptor beta chains below come from one sample, sequenced in a study of early T cells in non-severe SARS-CoV-2 infection. TCRdb redid the calling of the 5' RACE reads with MiXCR, one entry per CDR3 protein. The sample holds 60,000 or so distinct CDR3 sequences, over 10% seen once. The material sequenced was whole blood, taken at baseline. These receptors came from an adult who was a healthcare worker with PCR-confirmed SARS-CoV-2 infection or an uninfected control (not recorded which).

This clonotype was seen a handful of times. The chain joins TRBV7-6 to TRBJ1-5; a possible D gene is TRBD1 (5 bases). In germline, CDR1 is SGHVS, CDR2 FNYEAQ. Trimming stripped 5 bases from V and 7 bases from J, with 9 bases between. The CDR3 covers 12 residues. The chain's CDR3 is CASSQRGQPQHF. The CDR3 nucleotides read TGTGCCAGCAGCCAAAGGGGACAGCCCCAGCATTTT.

This clonotype was observed many times. The genes are TRBV18 and TRBJ1-2; no definite D call. The CDR3 contains 17 residues. The germline CDR1 and CDR2 sequences are KGHSH and LQKENI. V was pared by 4 bases and J by 0 bases, with 18 bases between. CDR3 nucleotides: TGTGCCAGCTCACGGCTCGAATCTCGTACCTCTAACTATGGCTACACCTTC. Protein sequence: CASSRLESRTSNYGYTF.

The chain combines TRBV20-1 with TRBJ1-2; D gene ambiguous. This CDR3 is 13 amino acids long. Germline CDR1 reads DFQATT; CDR2 reads SNEGSKA (reference sequence). Trimming took 0 bases from V and 0 from J, leaving 5 bases between them. CDR3 DNA sequence: TGCAGTGCTAGAGAAAACACTAACTATGGCTACACCTTC. Its translation is CSARENTNYGYTF.

The chain has TRBV12-3 or TRBV12-4 and TRBJ2-7, with D tentatively TRBD1 (6 bases). Trimming pared 6 bases from V and 7 bases from J, leaving 13 bases between. This CDR3 contains 12 residues. The CDR3 protein is CASRSTGWEQYF. In DNA form, the CDR3 reads TGTGCCAGCAGATCGACAGGATGGGAGCAGTACTTC.

In its sample, this clonotype was seen a few times. V gene TRBV10-3 combines with J gene TRBJ1-6; D gene unclear. CDR1 and CDR2 (germline): ENHRY, SYGVKD. The CDR3 extends over 13 amino acids. Trimming took 4 bases from V and 6 from J, leaving 7 bases between them. CDR3 nucleotides: TGTGCCATCAGTGCGGATCGTAATTCACCCCTCCACTTT. This translates into CAISADRNSPLHF.

V usage is TRBV6-4 and J usage is TRBJ2-1; D perhaps matches TRBD2 (5 bases). Germline-derived CDR1 and CDR2 are MRHNA and SNTAGT. The CDR3 spans 13 residues. With 2 bases removed from V and 5 bases from J, the gap between germline ends came to 7 bases. CDR3 DNA sequence: TGTGCCAGCAGTGACGGGGAGCACAATGAGCAGTTCTTC. Translated: CASSDGEHNEQFF.

V is TRBV10-2 and J is TRBJ2-7; D is perhaps TRBD1 (6 bases). The CDR3 sequence is 13 residues long. V was shortened by 1 base and J by 4 bases, with 8 bases between the two germline ends. CDR1 and CDR2 (germline): WSHSY, SAAADI. This CDR3 reads CASSELGAYEQYF. DNA for the CDR3: TGCGCCAGCAGTGAGTTGGGGGCATACGAGCAGTACTTC.

The chain links TRBV28 to TRBJ2-1; D perhaps matches TRBD2 (5 bases). Trimming shortened V by 5 bases and J by 7 bases, and 9 bases separated the two germline ends. Looked up from germline, CDR1 is MDHEN and CDR2 is SYDVKM. The CDR3 has 12 residues. The CDR3 is CASSLGLNEQFF. The CDR3 nucleotides are TGTGCCAGCAGTCTCGGACTGAATGAGCAGTTCTTC.

The table lists this clonotype with a few counts. The chain combines TRBV9 with TRBJ2-1; 7 nucleotides line up with TRBD2. This CDR3 has 15 amino acids. Trimming cost V 0 bases and J 3 bases; bases outside gene matches: 3. Looked up from germline, CDR1 is SGDLS and CDR2 is YYNGEE. This CDR3 is CASSVASGFYNEQFF. The CDR3 nucleotides read TGTGCCAGCAGCGTAGCTAGCGGCTTCTACAATGAGCAGTTCTTC.

CDR3 nucleotide sequence: TGTGCCAGCAGCTTAGGGACCGCGCTCCAGTGGACCCAGTACTTC. Encoded protein: CASSLGTALQWTQYF. This chain links TRBV7-2 with TRBJ2-5, with no clear D. The CDR3 length is 15 residues. V was shortened by 1 base and J by 7 bases, with 16 bases between the two germline ends. Germline CDR1 SGHTA, CDR2 FQGNSA. Using reference TRBV7-2 and TRBJ2-5 for the parts outside the CDR3, the full variable domain is GAGVSQSPSNKVTEKGKDVELRCDPISGHTALYWYRQSLGQGLEFLIYFQGNSAPDKSGLPSDRFSAERTGGSVSTLTIQRTQQEDSAVYLCASSLGTALQWTQYFGPGTRLLVL.

V usage is TRBV6-6 and J usage is TRBJ1-1; D not resolved. This CDR3 is 12 amino acids long. Germline V gene data show CDR1 as MNHNY and CDR2 as SVGAGI (reference sequence). The V end was cut by 6 bases, the J end by 2 bases, with 7 bases between. The chain's CDR3 is CASRPTNTEAFF. The DNA of the CDR3 is TGTGCCAGCAGGCCAACAAACACTGAAGCTTTCTTT.

CDR3 nucleotide sequence: TGTGCCTGGAGTGGCAGTAACAATGAGCAGTTCTTC. The encoded protein is CAWSGSNNEQFF. J is TRBJ2-1 and V is TRBV30; the D is unclear. This CDR3 is 12 amino acids long. Trimming took off 1 base at V and 5 bases at J, with 6 bases between the two ends. Germline loops: CDR1 GTSNPN, CDR2 SVGIG (reference sequence).

This clonotype was seen a few times. The V gene is TRBV2, the J gene TRBJ2-3; D is uncertain. Germline values: CDR1 SNHLY, CDR2 FYNNEI. The V and J ends lost 4 bases and 7 bases respectively, with 6 bases between them. This CDR3 contains 11 residues. This CDR3 reads CASSVVYTQYF. The CDR3 coding sequence is TGTGCCAGCAGTGTAGTGTATACGCAGTATTTT.

In its sample, this clonotype was seen a few times. The rearrangement uses TRBV6-2 or TRBV6-3 and TRBJ1-6; maybe TRBD1 (5 bases). The germline V gene has CDR1 MNHEY and CDR2 SVGEGT. Trimming took 2 bases from V and 14 from J, leaving 10 bases between them. CDR3 length: 12 amino acids. The CDR3 DNA follows: TGTGCCAGCAGTTACGCGGGGACTGCCCTCCACTTT. It yields the protein CASSYAGTALHF.

Ten or more counts support this clonotype. This chain connects TRBV14 to TRBJ2-4; perhaps TRBD2 as D (6 bases). CDR3 length equals 17 residues. Germline V CDR1 and CDR2: SGHDN, FVKESK. Trimming shortened V by 4 bases and J by 0 bases, and 16 bases separated the two germline ends. The CDR3 region is CASSPGPGTLAKNIQYF. CDR3 sequence (DNA): TGTGCCAGCAGCCCCGGGCCGGGGACTCTAGCCAAAAACATTCAGTACTTC.

This clonotype showed up many times. V usage is TRBV2 and J usage is TRBJ2-3; the D gene is possibly TRBD1 (6 bases). Between the trimmed V and J ends, which lost 3 bases and 2 bases, there was a span of 9 bases. The CDR3 runs 14 residues. The germline gives CDR1 SNHLY, CDR2 FYNNEI. DNA of the CDR3: TGTGCCAGCAGTGATGACAGGCTCACAGATACGCAGTATTTT. Its translation: CASSDDRLTDTQYF.

This clonotype was detected only a few times. CDR3 loop: CASRLGLGGSDTQYF. CDR3 in DNA: TGTGCAAGTCGCTTAGGGTTAGGCGGGTCAGATACGCAGTATTTT. The J gene is TRBJ2-3, the V gene TRBV12-2; the table's D call, TRBD2, has no DNA check behind it. TRBV12-2 is a listed pseudogene. This CDR3 is 15 amino acids long.

This clonotype showed up just a few times. The chain carries TRBV20-1 and TRBJ2-3; possible D gene TRBD2, 5 bases. The CDR3 has 14 residues. The V gene's germline CDR1 is DFQATT and CDR2 SNEGSKA (reference sequence). Trimming took 6 bases from V and 8 from J, leaving 21 bases between them. This chain's CDR3 is CSASTGGRLGTQYF. CDR3 bases: TGCAGTGCGTCAACTGGAGGACGCCTCGGTACGCAGTATTTT.

The chain combines TRBV7-6 with TRBJ2-5; D is unresolved. This CDR3 is 12 amino acids long. V dropped 4 bases and J dropped 5 bases, with 8 bases sitting between them. Germline assignment: CDR1 SGHVS and CDR2 FNYEAQ. CDR3 amino acids: CASSSGWETQYF. DNA for the CDR3: TGTGCCAGCAGCTCCGGGTGGGAGACCCAGTACTTC.

The genes are TRBV12-5 and TRBJ1-5, with TRBD1 as a possible D gene (5 bases). The germline V and J ends were trimmed by 3 bases and 2 bases, with 14 bases remaining between them. The CDR3 runs to 16 residues. From germline, CDR1 is LGHNT and CDR2 FRNRAP. The CDR3 reads CASGLPLGGGNQPQHF. The CDR3 DNA follows: TGTGCTAGTGGTTTACCCCTCGGGGGTGGCAATCAGCCCCAGCATTTT.

The rearrangement links TRBV27 to TRBJ2-2; D perhaps matches TRBD2 (7 bases). V lost 5 bases, J lost 0 bases, and 19 bases lay in between. The CDR3 is 18 amino acids. Germline CDR1 and CDR2: MNHEY and SMNVEV (reference sequence). The CDR3 sequence: CASSRTQGGGANTGELFF. The CDR3 DNA follows: TGTGCCAGCAGTCGAACACAGGGCGGGGGCGCGAACACCGGGGAGCTGTTTTTT.

This clonotype was picked up many times. In DNA form, the CDR3 reads TGCAGTGCTGTCCCGGGACCAACCTACGAGCAGTACTTC. Its protein product is CSAVPGPTYEQYF. The genes are TRBV20-1 and TRBJ2-7, with D perhaps assigned TRBD1 or TRBD2 (5 bases each). This CDR3 region has 13 residues. V dropped 5 bases and J dropped 2 bases, with 13 bases sitting between them. Germline CDR1 is DFQATT and CDR2 is SNEGSKA (reference sequence).

This clonotype was seen more than once but under ten times. CDR3 amino acids: CSAEGTGNSPLHF. The CDR3 coding sequence is TGCAGTGCCGAAGGGACAGGCAATTCACCCCTCCACTTT. This sequence joins TRBV20-1 and TRBJ1-6; 8 nucleotides align to TRBD1. The V gene's germline CDR1 is DFQATT and CDR2 SNEGSKA (reference sequence). The CDR3 runs 13 residues. Germline trimming cut 6 bases from V and 7 bases from J; bases unmatched to any gene: 5.

The V and J genes are TRBV25-1 and TRBJ2-1; 8 bases are shared with TRBD1. The CDR3 is 16 amino acids. Per the germline V gene, CDR1 is MGHDK and CDR2 is SYGVNS. Trimming cost V 7 bases and J 4 bases; bases outside gene matches: 12. The DNA for the CDR3 is TGTGCCAGCACCGGGACAGGAACGACCCTTTACAATGAGCAGTTCTTC. Amino acid sequence: CASTGTGTTLYNEQFF.

This clonotype was observed many times. The gene calls are TRBV5-1 and TRBJ2-7, with a tentative D call TRBD2 (5 bases). Trimming pared 6 bases from V and 2 bases from J, leaving 12 bases between. CDR1 is SGHRS, CDR2 YFSETQ, per germline. This CDR3 comprises 13 residues. The CDR3 nucleotides read TGCGCCAGCACGTTCGCCGGGGCCTACGAGCAGTACTTC. Amino acid sequence: CASTFAGAYEQYF.

This clonotype was seen only a few times. The CDR3 is CASRAGTGASPLHF. CDR3 coding DNA: TGTGCCAGCAGAGCCGGGACAGGGGCCTCACCCCTCCACTTT. The chain joins TRBV2 to TRBJ1-6; 10 nucleotides match TRBD1. The germline V gene encodes CDR1 SNHLY and CDR2 FYNNEI. There are 14 residues in the CDR3. Trimming at V came to 6 bases and at J to 10 bases, leaving 6 bases not matched to a gene.

This clonotype was detected only a few times. This chain links TRBV4-3 with TRBJ2-2; D gene uncertain. CDR3 size: 14 residues. V was trimmed by 0 bases and J by 1 base, leaving 3 bases between them. Germline loops: CDR1 LGHNA, CDR2 YSLEER. The CDR3 coding sequence is TGCGCCAGCAGCCAAGATAAGAACACCGGGGAGCTGTTTTTT. It codes for CASSQDKNTGELFF.

The V and J genes are TRBV12-3 or TRBV12-4 and TRBJ1-1; maybe TRBD1 (5 bases). The CDR3 sequence is 12 residues long. V shed 4 bases and J shed 5 bases, with 8 bases lying between them. CDR3 nucleotides: TGTGCCAGCAGTTCGGGGACTACTGAAGCTTTCTTT. Translating it yields CASSSGTTEAFF.

The sample holds one count of this clonotype. The genes are TRBV12-5 and TRBJ1-6, with a weak D call TRBD1 (5 bases). Trimming cost V 5 bases and J 9 bases, with 17 bases left between them. The CDR3 consists of 15 residues. Germline-derived CDR1 and CDR2 are LGHNT and FRNRAP. CDR3 bases: TGTGCTAGTGGTGGGACGGCCGATAGGGGTTCACCCCTCCACTTT. The encoded protein is CASGGTADRGSPLHF.

In this sample, this clonotype turned up a few times. V gene TRBV18 combines with J gene TRBJ1-1, with D hard to call. CDR3 length: 17 residues. The germline CDR1 and CDR2 sequences are KGHSH and LQKENI. The ends were cut back, 0 bases at V and 4 bases at J, with 18 bases in the middle. This chain's CDR3 is CASSPPRGTPAGTEAFF. The CDR3 DNA is TGTGCCAGCTCACCACCAAGAGGAACGCCTGCTGGCACTGAAGCTTTCTTT.

This clonotype has a single count. The DNA for the CDR3 is TGCAGCGTTGTGCTAGCGGGAGGCTCCTACGAGCAGTACTTC. Its translation is CSVVLAGGSYEQYF. J is TRBJ2-7 and V is TRBV29-1; TRBD2 matches 11 bases. Germline trimming cut 4 bases from V and 0 bases from J; bases unmatched to any gene: 2. The CDR3 totals 14 residues. Germline CDR1 is SQVTM and CDR2 is ANQGSEA.

The gene calls are TRBV11-2 and TRBJ1-1, with no clear D. From germline, CDR1 is SGHAT and CDR2 FQNNGV. The CDR3 has 13 residues. V was pared by 0 bases and J by 5 bases, with 7 bases between. In nucleotides, the CDR3 is TGTGCCAGCAGCTTAGACAGGACTACTGAAGCTTTCTTT. Residues: CASSLDRTTEAFF. The full variable domain, in which reference TRBV11-2 and TRBJ1-1 provide the parts outside the CDR3, is EAGVAQSPRYKIIEKRQSVAFWCNPISGHATLYWYQQILGQGPKLLIQFQNNGVVDDSQLPKDRFSAERLKGVDSTLKIQPAKLEDSAVYLCASSLDRTTEAFFGQGTRLTVV.